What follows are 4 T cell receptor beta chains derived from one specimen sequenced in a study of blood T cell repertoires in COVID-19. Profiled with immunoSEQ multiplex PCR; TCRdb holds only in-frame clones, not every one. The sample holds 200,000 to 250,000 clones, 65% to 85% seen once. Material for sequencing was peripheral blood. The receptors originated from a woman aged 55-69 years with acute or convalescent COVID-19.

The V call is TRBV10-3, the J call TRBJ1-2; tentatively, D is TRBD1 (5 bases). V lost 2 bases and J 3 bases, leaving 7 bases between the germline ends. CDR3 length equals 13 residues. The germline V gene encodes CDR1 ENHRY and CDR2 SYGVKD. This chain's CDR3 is CAISEVGDYGYTF. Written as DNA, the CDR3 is TGTGCCATCAGTGAGGTAGGGGACTATGGCTACACCTTC.

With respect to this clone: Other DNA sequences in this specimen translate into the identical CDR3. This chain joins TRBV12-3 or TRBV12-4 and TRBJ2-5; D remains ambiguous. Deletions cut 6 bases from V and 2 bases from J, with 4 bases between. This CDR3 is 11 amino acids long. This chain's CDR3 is CASSNQETQYF. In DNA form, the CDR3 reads TGTGCCAGCAGCAATCAAGAGACCCAGTACTTC.

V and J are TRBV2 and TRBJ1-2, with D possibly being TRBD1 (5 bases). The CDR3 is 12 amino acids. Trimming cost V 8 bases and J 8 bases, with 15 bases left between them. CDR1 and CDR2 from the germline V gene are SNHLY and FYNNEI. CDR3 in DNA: TGTGCCAGCCAACCAGGGTTCGGGGGCTACACCTTC. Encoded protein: CASQPGFGGYTF.

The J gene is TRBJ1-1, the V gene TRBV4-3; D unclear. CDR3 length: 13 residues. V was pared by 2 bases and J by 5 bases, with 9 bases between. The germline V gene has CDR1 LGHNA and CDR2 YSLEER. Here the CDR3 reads CASSQTSGTEAFF. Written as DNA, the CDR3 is TGCGCCAGCAGCCAAACCAGCGGGACTGAAGCTTTCTTT.